Listed here is a single T cell receptor (beta chain). This sample's treatment: preoperative locoregional IRX-2 cytokine immunotherapy. This phase Ib study tested locoregional IRX-2 cytokine immunotherapy given before surgery. These data are taken from a study of preoperative IRX-2 immunotherapy in early breast cancer. Libraries were prepared by immunoSEQ multiplex PCR; TCRdb keeps only in-frame clonotypes and omits some of them. Of tens of thousands of clones in the sample, 82% are singletons; the top ten hold under 4%. Germline V gene data show CDR1 as SGHNT and CDR2 as YENEEA. The CDR3 has 14 amino acids. V was trimmed by 2 bases and J by 4 bases, leaving 10 bases between them.

The sample here was taken from a patient treated with IRX-2 immunotherapy. The receptor was isolated from a human donor with breast cancer. V is TRBV11-3 and J is TRBJ2-3; D gene unclear. DNA of the CDR3: TGTGCCAGCAGCTTACTCTCCGAGGCAGATACGCAGTATTTT. It is translated as CASSLLSEADTQYF. The whole variable domain, remainder taken from reference TRBV11-3 and TRBJ2-3, is EAGVVQSPRYKIIEKKQPVAFWCNPISGHNTLYWYLQNLGQGPELLIRYENEEAVDDSQLPKDRFSAERLKGVDSTLKIQPAELGDSAVYLCASSLLSEADTQYFGPGTRLTVL.